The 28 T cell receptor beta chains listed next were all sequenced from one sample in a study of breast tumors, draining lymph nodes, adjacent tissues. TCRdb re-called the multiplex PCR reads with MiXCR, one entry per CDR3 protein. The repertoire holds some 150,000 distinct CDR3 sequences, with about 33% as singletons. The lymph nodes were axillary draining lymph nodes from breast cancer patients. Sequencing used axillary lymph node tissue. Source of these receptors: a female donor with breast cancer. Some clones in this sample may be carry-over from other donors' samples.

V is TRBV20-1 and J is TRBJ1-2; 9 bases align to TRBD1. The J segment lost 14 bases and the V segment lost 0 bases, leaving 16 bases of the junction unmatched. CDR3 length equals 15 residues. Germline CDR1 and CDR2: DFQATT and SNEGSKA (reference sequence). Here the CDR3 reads CSARESEVPRGQGTF. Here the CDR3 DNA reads TGCAGTGCTAGAGAGAGTGAGGTCCCCCGTGGACAGGGGACCTTC.

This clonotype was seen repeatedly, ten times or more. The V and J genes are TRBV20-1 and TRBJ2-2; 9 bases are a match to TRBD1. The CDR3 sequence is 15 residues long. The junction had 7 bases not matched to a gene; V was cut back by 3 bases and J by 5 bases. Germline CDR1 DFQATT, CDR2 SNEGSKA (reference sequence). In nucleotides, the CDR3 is TGCAGTGCTAGGCTACAGGGGGCGAGAACCGGGGAGCTGTTTTTT. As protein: CSARLQGARTGELFF.

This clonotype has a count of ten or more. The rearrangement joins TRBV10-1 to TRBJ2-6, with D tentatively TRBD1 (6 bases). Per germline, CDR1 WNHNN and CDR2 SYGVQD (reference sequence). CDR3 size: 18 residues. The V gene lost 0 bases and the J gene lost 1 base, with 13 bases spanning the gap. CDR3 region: CASSESVTRGSGANVLTF. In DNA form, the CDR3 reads TGCGCCAGCAGTGAGTCGGTCACCAGGGGTTCTGGGGCCAACGTCCTGACTTTC.

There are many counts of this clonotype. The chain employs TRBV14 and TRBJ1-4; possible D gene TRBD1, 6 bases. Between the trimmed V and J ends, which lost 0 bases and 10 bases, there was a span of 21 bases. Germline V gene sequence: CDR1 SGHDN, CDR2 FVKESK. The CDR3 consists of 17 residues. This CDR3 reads CASSQDYAGAAMGKLFF. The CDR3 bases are TGTGCCAGCAGCCAAGATTATGCAGGGGCGGCGATGGGAAAACTGTTTTTT.

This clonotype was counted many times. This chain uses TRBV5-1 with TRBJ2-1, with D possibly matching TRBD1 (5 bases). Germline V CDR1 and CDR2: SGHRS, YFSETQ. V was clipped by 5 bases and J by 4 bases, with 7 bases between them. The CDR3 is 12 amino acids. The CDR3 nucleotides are TGCGCCAGCAGGCAGGGTTACAATGAGCAGTTCTTC. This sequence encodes CASRQGYNEQFF.

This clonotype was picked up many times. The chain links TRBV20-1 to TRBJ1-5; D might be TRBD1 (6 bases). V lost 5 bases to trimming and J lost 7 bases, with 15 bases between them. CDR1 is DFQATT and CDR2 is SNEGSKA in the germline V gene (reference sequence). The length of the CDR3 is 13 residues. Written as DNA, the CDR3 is TGCAGTGCTCCTAGGGGGGCCGGCCAGCCCCAGCATTTT. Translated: CSAPRGAGQPQHF.

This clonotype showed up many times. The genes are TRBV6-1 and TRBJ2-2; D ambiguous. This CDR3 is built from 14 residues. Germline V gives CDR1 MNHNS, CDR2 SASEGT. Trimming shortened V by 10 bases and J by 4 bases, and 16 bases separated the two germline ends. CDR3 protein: CATQRSLGTGELFF. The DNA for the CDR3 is TGTGCCACACAAAGGAGTTTGGGCACCGGGGAGCTGTTTTTT.

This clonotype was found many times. The CDR3 loop reads CASSQMGGGSADTQYF. Here the CDR3 DNA reads TGCGCCAGCAGCCAAATGGGGGGGGGTTCAGCAGATACGCAGTATTTT. This chain connects TRBV4-1 to TRBJ2-3, with TRBD2 matching 7 bases. The CDR3 is 16 amino acids. Unmatched junction bases numbered 9, after V lost 2 bases and J lost 4 bases. In germline, CDR1 is MGHRA, CDR2 YSYEKL.

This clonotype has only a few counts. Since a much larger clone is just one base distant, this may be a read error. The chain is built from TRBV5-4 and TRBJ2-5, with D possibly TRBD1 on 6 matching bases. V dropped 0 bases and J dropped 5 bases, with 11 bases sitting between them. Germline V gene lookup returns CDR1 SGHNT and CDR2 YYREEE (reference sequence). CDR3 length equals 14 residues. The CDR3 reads CASSLGQAVETQYF. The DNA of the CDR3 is TGTGCCAGCAGCTTGGGACAGGCTGTCGAGACCCAGTACTTC.

CDR3 residues: CASSPGRGTNYGYTF. The CDR3 DNA follows: TGCGCCAGCAGCCCAGGACGGGGCACTAACTATGGCTACACCTTC. This rearrangement joins TRBV4-1 to TRBJ1-2, with D possibly TRBD1 on 5 matching bases. The germline V gene has CDR1 MGHRA and CDR2 YSYEKL. The CDR3 runs to 15 residues. V dropped 4 bases and J dropped 0 bases, with 12 bases sitting between them.

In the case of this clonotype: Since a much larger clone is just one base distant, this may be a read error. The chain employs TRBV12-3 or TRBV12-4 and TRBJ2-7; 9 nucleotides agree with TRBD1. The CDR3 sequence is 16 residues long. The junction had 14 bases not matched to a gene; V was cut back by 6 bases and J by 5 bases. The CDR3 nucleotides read TGTGCCAGCAGCAAGGGACAGGGCCGACGTCTCCACGAGCAGTACTTC. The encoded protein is CASSKGQGRRLHEQYF.

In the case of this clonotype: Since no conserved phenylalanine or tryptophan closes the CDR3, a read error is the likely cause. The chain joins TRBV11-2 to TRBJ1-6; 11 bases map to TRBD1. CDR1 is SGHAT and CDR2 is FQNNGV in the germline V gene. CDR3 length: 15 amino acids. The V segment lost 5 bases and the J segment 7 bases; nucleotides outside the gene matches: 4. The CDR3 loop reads CASSGQGATNSPLHL. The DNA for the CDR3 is TGTGCCAGCAGCGGACAGGGGGCAACGAATTCACCCCTCCACCTT.

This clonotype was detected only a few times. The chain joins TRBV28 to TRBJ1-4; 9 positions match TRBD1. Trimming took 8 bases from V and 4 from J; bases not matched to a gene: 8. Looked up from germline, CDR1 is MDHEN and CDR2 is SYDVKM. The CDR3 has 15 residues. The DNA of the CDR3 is TGTGCCAGCTCCCCCAGGGACAGGGTTAATGAAAAACTGTTTTTT. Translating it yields CASSPRDRVNEKLFF.

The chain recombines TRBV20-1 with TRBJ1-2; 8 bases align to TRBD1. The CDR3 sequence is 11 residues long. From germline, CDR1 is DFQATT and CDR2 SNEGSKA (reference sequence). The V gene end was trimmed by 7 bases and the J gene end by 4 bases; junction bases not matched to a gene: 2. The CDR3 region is CSGGTGYGYTF. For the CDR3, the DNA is TGCAGTGGTGGGACAGGCTATGGCTACACCTTC.

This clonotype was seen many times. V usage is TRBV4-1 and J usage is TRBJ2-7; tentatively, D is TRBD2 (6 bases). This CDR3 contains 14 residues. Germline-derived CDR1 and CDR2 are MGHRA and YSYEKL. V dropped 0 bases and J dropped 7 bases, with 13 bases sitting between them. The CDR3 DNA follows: TGCGCCAGCAGCCAAGATCGCGGGGCTCGGGAGCAGTACTTC. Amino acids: CASSQDRGAREQYF.

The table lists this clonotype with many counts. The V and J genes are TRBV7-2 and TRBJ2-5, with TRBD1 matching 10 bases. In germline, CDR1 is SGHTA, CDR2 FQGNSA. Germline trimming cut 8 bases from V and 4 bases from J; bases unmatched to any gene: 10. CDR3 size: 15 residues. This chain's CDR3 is CASSRGTGVGETQYF. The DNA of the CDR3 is TGTGCCAGCTCCCGGGGGACAGGGGTAGGAGAGACCCAGTACTTC.

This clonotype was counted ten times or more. The CDR3 loop is CASSLSGRANEKLFF. CDR3 DNA: TGTGCCAGCAGCTTATCCGGGAGGGCTAATGAAAAACTGTTTTTT. The rearrangement uses TRBV7-6 and TRBJ1-4, with unresolved D. The CDR3 runs to 15 residues. Germline values: CDR1 SGHVS, CDR2 FNYEAQ. The V and J ends lost 2 bases and 3 bases respectively, with 10 bases between them.

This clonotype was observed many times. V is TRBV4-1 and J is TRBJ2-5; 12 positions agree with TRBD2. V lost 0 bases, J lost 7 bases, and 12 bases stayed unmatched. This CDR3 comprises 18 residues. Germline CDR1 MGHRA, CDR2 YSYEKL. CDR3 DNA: TGCGCCAGCAGCCAAGATCACCGGCTAGCGGGGGGGCATCGGACCCAGTACTTC. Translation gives CASSQDHRLAGGHRTQYF.

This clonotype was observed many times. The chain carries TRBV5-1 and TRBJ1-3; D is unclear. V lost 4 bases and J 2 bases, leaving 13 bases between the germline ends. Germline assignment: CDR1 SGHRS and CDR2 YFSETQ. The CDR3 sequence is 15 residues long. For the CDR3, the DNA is TGCGCCAGCAGCGCCGATTTATCCGCTGGAAACACCATATATTTT. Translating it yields CASSADLSAGNTIYF.

The CDR3 DNA reads as TGTGCCAGCAGCGTAGAGGGAGATCCAGATACGCAGTATTTT. Its translation: CASSVEGDPDTQYF. The J gene is TRBJ2-3, the V gene TRBV9; possible D gene TRBD2, 5 bases. Trimming removed 0 bases at V and 4 bases at J, with 9 bases between. The CDR3 is made up of 14 amino acids. Per the germline V gene, CDR1 is SGDLS and CDR2 is YYNGEE. The full variable domain, in which reference TRBV9 and TRBJ2-3 provide the parts outside the CDR3, is DSGVTQTPKHLITATGQRVTLRCSPRSGDLSVYWYQQSLDQGLQFLIQYYNGEERAKGNILERFSAQQFPDLHSELNLSSLELGDSALYFCASSVEGDPDTQYFGPGTRLTVL.

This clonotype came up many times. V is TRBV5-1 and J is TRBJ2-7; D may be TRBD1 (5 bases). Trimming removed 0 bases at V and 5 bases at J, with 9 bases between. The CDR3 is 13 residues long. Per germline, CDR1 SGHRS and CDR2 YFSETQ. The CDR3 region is CASSLVLGDEQYF. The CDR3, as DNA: TGCGCCAGCAGCTTGGTGTTAGGGGACGAGCAGTACTTC. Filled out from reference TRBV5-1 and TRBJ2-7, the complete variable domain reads KAGVTQTPRYLIKTRGQQVTLSCSPISGHRSVSWYQQTPGQGLQFLFEYFSETQRNKGNFPGRFSGRQFSNSRSEMNVSTLELGDSALYLCASSLVLGDEQYFGPGTRLTVT.

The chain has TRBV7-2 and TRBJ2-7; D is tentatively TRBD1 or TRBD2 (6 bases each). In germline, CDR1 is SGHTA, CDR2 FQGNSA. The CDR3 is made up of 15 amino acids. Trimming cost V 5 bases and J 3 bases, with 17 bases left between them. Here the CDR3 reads CASSPEGGAYYEQYF. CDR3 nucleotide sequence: TGTGCCAGCAGCCCCGAGGGGGGCGCCTACTACGAGCAGTACTTC.

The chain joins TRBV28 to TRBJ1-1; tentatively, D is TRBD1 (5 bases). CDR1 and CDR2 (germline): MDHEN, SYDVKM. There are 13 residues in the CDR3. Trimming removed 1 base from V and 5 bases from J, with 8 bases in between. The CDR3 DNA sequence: TGTGCCAGCAGTTTATTCGGGGGGACTGAAGCTTTCTTT. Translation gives CASSLFGGTEAFF.

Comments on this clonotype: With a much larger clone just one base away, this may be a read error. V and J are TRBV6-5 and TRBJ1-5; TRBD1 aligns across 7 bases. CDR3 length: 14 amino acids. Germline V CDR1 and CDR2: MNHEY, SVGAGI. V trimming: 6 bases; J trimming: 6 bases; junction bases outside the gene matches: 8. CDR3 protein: CASRKQGRTQPQHF. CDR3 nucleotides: TGTGCCAGCAGGAAACAGGGGAGGACTCAGCCCCAGCATTTT.

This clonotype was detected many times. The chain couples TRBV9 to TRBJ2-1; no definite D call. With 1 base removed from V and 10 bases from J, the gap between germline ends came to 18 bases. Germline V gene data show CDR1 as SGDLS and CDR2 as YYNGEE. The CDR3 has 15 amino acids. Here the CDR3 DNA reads TGTGCCAGCAGCGTATTGGAAGCGCCCATTGGGGAGCAGTTCTTC. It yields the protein CASSVLEAPIGEQFF. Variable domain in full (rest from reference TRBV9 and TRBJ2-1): DSGVTQTPKHLITATGQRVTLRCSPRSGDLSVYWYQQSLDQGLQFLIQYYNGEERAKGNILERFSAQQFPDLHSELNLSSLELGDSALYFCASSVLEAPIGEQFFGPGTRLTVL.

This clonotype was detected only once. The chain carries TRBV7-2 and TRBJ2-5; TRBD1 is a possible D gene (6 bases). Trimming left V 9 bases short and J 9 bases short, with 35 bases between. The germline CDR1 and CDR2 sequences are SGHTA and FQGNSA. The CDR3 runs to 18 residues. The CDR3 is CARSPTAGRILTGQPQYF. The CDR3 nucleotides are TGTGCCAGAAGCCCAACCGCCGGCCGTATTCTCACAGGGCAGCCCCAGTACTTC.

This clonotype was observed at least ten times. The CDR3 protein is CASSLAGTVNQPQHF. CDR3 DNA sequence: TGTGCCAGCAGCTTGGCGGGGACCGTAAATCAGCCCCAGCATTTT. The chain carries TRBV5-6 and TRBJ1-5; a weak D match, TRBD1 (5 bases). V was shortened by 0 bases and J by 4 bases, with 11 bases between the two germline ends. The germline CDR1 and CDR2 sequences are SGHDT and YYEEEE. The CDR3 consists of 15 residues. Complete variable domain (other parts from reference TRBV5-6 and TRBJ1-5): DAGVTQSPTHLIKTRGQQVTLRCSPKSGHDTVSWYQQALGQGPQFIFQYYEEEERQRGNFPDRFSGHQFPNYSSELNVNALLLGDSALYLCASSLAGTVNQPQHFGDGTRLSIL.

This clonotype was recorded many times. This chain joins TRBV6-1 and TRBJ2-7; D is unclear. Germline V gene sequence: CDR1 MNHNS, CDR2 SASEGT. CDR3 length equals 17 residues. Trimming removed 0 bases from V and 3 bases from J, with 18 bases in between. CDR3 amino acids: CASSEAYYKQSFYEQYF. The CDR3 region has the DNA TGTGCCAGCAGTGAAGCGTACTATAAACAAAGCTTCTACGAGCAGTACTTC.